This TCR beta chain was sequenced during a study of PD-1 blockade in classical Hodgkin lymphoma. Overall study results and limits: Why the repertoires differ is still unclear, perhaps disease activity or prior therapy. Complete responders had baseline diversity similar to newly diagnosed patients. As was reported, newly diagnosed patients showed lower baseline TCR diversity than healthy donors did.

As to time point: cycle 4 day 1 (C4D1), after 6 weeks of nivolumab. Each patient's relapse followed autologous stem cell transplantation, and brentuximab vedotin exposure varied. Through magnetic negative selection, CD8+ T cells were separated from PBMCs that had been thawed. Best responses included complete response and partial response; otherwise, the best response was progressive disease. As for this clone: Its matching antigen is unknown.

The assay was immunoSEQ multiplex PCR, and TCRdb's table has in-frame clones only and misses some. Of roughly 10,000 clones in the sample, around 68% were seen once. This CDR3 has 16 amino acids. The V and J ends lost 0 bases and 8 bases respectively, with 19 bases between them. Germline V CDR1 and CDR2: PRHDT, FYEKMQ (reference sequence). The J gene is TRBJ1-2, the V gene TRBV13; the D gene is possibly TRBD1 (5 bases). Specimen: CD8+ T cells from blood, collected before the fourth cycle of nivolumab. The source of this sequence is a human donor with classical Hodgkin lymphoma. The CDR3 protein is CASSLGSTRGRRGYTF. The CDR3 DNA reads as TGTGCCAGCAGCTTAGGGAGTACGAGGGGTCGCCGGGGCTACACCTTC. The full variable domain, in which reference TRBV13 and TRBJ1-2 provide the parts outside the CDR3, is AAGVIQSPRHLIKEKRETATLKCYPIPRHDTVYWYQQGPGQDPQFLISFYEKMQSDKGSIPDRFSAQQFSDYHSELNMSSLELGDSALYFCASSLGSTRGRRGYTFGSGTRLTVV.